A selection of T cell receptor beta chains follows, all from one sample in a study of breast tumors, draining lymph nodes, adjacent tissues. TCRdb fed the multiplex PCR reads into MiXCR, producing one record per CDR3 protein. The sample includes about 150,000 distinct CDR3 sequences, about 30% of them seen just once. Sequencing input: axillary lymph node tissue. The receptors shown here come from a female donor with breast cancer. Some clones in this sample may be carry-over from other donors' samples. Both conserved end residues are trimmed from each CDR3.

cdr3_length v_call cdr3_aa
15 TRBV5-1 ASSPRPMGLLEETQY
13 TRBV3-1 ASSQRQGGNTEAF
14 TRBV6-2/TRBV6-3 ASSYGDRGLNSPLH
12 TRBV5-1 ATTPGDGDTEAF
12 TRBV2 ASSAETRAHGEF
13 TRBV5-4 ASSLAPGQGILDT
12 TRBV5-1 ASSGQGANTEAF
13 TRBV15 ATSTRDRGTGELF
9 TRBV30 AWSATYEQY
14 TRBV19 ASSTRDTIHAETQY
13 TRBV20-1 SAWRTGTKNTEAF
9 TRBV6-6 ASRAYNEQF
12 TRBV30 AWTRDPGANVLT
16 TRBV7-7 ASSLIVSGAGAQETQY
12 TRBV5-8 ASSGDDRPGGYT
11 TRBV9 ASSVVSNSPLH
14 TRBV18 ASSPQRLGAGDTQY
12 TRBV10-3 AISEGQGVSGYT
9 TRBV2 ARSTGDEQF
12 TRBV7-9 ASSRPDRQETQY
13 TRBV6-1 ASSGSGTANYGYT
14 TRBV5-1 ASSLAPEGSGNTIY
14 TRBV18 ASSRAVTAGTDTQY
12 TRBV6-1 ASSQRHPRETQY
12 TRBV5-1 ASSLDRAGDEQF
11 TRBV2 ASLRATASEQY
10 TRBV24-1 ATQGEFQPQH
9 TRBV20-1 SARDPYGYT
13 TRBV7-9 ASFDTGGNTDTQY
11 TRBV5-1 ASSPRGADTQY
17 TRBV7-2 ASSTPGLEVQPSYNEQF
14 TRBV4-2 ASSQAEGGVNYGYT
16 TRBV3-1 ASSQDLGLALFTDTQY
12 TRBV20-1 SAPGGRNTGELF
12 TRBV7-9 ASSSRGDSYGYT
13 TRBV20-1 SASPVRVGDSPLH
15 TRBV6-2/TRBV6-3 ASSYGLLAGGRETQY
9 TRBV20-1 SASKEETQY
16 TRBV5-6 ASSLLASAGQGILGQY
10 TRBV30 AWSSGTGELF
12 TRBV7-3 ASSSAGAGETQY